The 24 T cell receptor beta chains in this list originate from one sample, sequenced in a study of OX40 agonist ivuxolimab in advanced cancers. Generated by immunoSEQ multiplex PCR, the TCRdb table keeps only in-frame clones and is missing some. This table holds some 60,000 clones, approximately 78% found once. The starting material was CD4+ or CD8+ T cells sorted from blood, obtained in a trial of the OX40 agonist ivuxolimab. These TCRs come from an adult with an advanced solid tumor such as melanoma, head and neck, liver or kidney cancer.

V usage is TRBV27 and J usage is TRBJ2-7; D might be TRBD1 or TRBD2, each matching 5 bases. The CDR3 runs 13 residues. Trimming pared 11 bases from V and 4 bases from J, leaving 18 bases between. From germline, CDR1 is MNHEY and CDR2 SMNVEV (reference sequence). For the CDR3, the DNA is TGTGCCCGGGACCGGATAGGGGTATACGAGCAGTACGTC. It is translated as CARDRIGVYEQYV.

The chain combines TRBV10-3 with TRBJ2-1, with D perhaps matching TRBD1 (6 bases). V was cut by 5 bases and J by 8 bases, with 16 bases left in between. Germline values: CDR1 ENHRY, CDR2 SYGVKD. The CDR3 is made up of 14 amino acids. The CDR3 region is CAISFLGGKDEQFF. The CDR3 nucleotides read TGTGCCATCAGTTTCCTAGGGGGTAAGGATGAGCAGTTCTTC.

This chain connects TRBV25-1 to TRBJ1-1; D perhaps matches TRBD1 (5 bases). CDR1 and CDR2 (germline): MGHDK, SYGVNS. The CDR3 sequence is 14 residues long. The V gene lost 1 base and the J gene lost 4 bases, with 10 bases spanning the gap. Here the CDR3 DNA reads TGTGCCAGCAGTGAATCGCGGGGACTCACTGAAGCTTTCTTT. Its protein product is CASSESRGLTEAFF.

The sample holds one count of this clone. V usage is TRBV11-2 and J usage is TRBJ2-1; 8 nucleotides match TRBD1. In germline, CDR1 is SGHAT, CDR2 FQNNGV. The CDR3 covers 13 residues. V gave up 7 bases and J gave up 6 bases; unmatched junction bases: 5. The DNA for the CDR3 is TGTGCCAGCACAGCAGGGGGCTCCAATGAGCAGTTCTTC. Amino acids: CASTAGGSNEQFF.

This chain links TRBV19 with TRBJ1-2; D might be TRBD1 (6 bases). With 6 bases removed from V and 7 bases from J, the gap between germline ends came to 18 bases. Germline CDR1 reads LNHDA; CDR2 reads SQIVND (reference sequence). This CDR3 spans 14 amino acids. The CDR3 nucleotides are TGTGCCAGTAGAAACCGACAGGAGTGGGGTGGCTACACCTTC. Translation: CASRNRQEWGGYTF.

The J gene is TRBJ2-1, the V gene TRBV29-1; 8 bases fit TRBD2. This CDR3 spans 16 amino acids. Germline V lookup: CDR1 SQVTM, CDR2 ANQGSEA. Losses at the gene ends were 7 bases for V and 0 bases for J; bases not matched to a gene: 11. CDR3 residues: CSGETGGPSSYNEQFF. CDR3 nucleotides: TGCAGCGGCGAAACGGGGGGGCCCAGCTCCTACAATGAGCAGTTCTTC.

The chain carries TRBV10-3 and TRBJ1-1; TRBD1 might be the D (5 bases). CDR3 size: 14 residues. CDR1 ENHRY and CDR2 SYGVKD come from the germline V gene. V lost 7 bases and J lost 2, with 14 bases in between. The chain's CDR3 is CAITEKGQNTEAFF. CDR3 coding DNA: TGTGCCATCACCGAAAAGGGGCAAAACACTGAAGCTTTCTTT.

In regard to this clone: This specimen includes other DNA sequences encoding the same CDR3. The rearrangement uses TRBV2 and TRBJ2-7, with no clear D. The V end lost 4 bases, the J end lost 3 bases, and 1 base lay between the germline ends. CDR1 and CDR2 (germline): SNHLY, FYNNEI. The length of the CDR3 is 10 residues. The CDR3 nucleotides read TGTGCCAGCAGTGGCTACGAGCAGTACTTC. It encodes CASSGYEQYF.

The CDR3 DNA is TGCGCCAGCAGCTTGACTGGACCTGGCTTATTGGATACGCAGTATTTT. Translating gives CASSLTGPGLLDTQYF. The chain employs TRBV5-1 and TRBJ2-3; D not resolved. CDR1 is SGHRS and CDR2 is YFSETQ in the germline V gene. V shed 1 base and J shed 6 bases, with 18 bases lying between them. CDR3 length: 16 amino acids. Complete variable domain (other parts from reference TRBV5-1 and TRBJ2-3): KAGVTQTPRYLIKTRGQQVTLSCSPISGHRSVSWYQQTPGQGLQFLFEYFSETQRNKGNFPGRFSGRQFSNSRSEMNVSTLELGDSALYLCASSLTGPGLLDTQYFGPGTRLTVL.

This clone was counted a few times. This chain connects TRBV7-9 to TRBJ2-1; 10 bases line up with TRBD2. Trimming took 5 bases from V and 2 from J; bases not matched to a gene: 6. The germline V gene encodes CDR1 SEHNR and CDR2 FQNEAQ (reference sequence). The CDR3 sequence is 16 residues long. The CDR3 coding sequence is TGTGCCAGCAGCCCGGGACTAGCGAGGGCCTACAATGAGCAGTTCTTC. Amino acid sequence: CASSPGLARAYNEQFF.

The chain is built from TRBV6-5 and TRBJ1-2; TRBD1 aligns across 8 bases. Germline V lookup: CDR1 MNHEY, CDR2 SVGAGI. This CDR3 comprises 14 residues. With 6 bases clipped from V and 8 bases from J, the junction kept 11 bases outside the gene matches. In DNA, the CDR3 is TGTGCCAGCAGCGTAGACAGGGGAGGGGTCGGCTACACCTTC. This codes for CASSVDRGGVGYTF.

The J gene is TRBJ2-7, the V gene TRBV7-9, with TRBD1 identical over 8 bases. The junction had 11 bases not matched to a gene; V was cut back by 4 bases and J by 6 bases. Germline loops: CDR1 SEHNR, CDR2 FQNEAQ (reference sequence). This CDR3 is built from 15 residues. Here the CDR3 reads CASSSTTGAQVEQYF. CDR3 nucleotide sequence: TGTGCCAGCAGCTCGACGACAGGGGCCCAAGTCGAGCAGTACTTC. Based on the CDR3 plus reference TRBV7-9 and TRBJ2-7, the full variable domain is DTGVSQNPRHKITKRGQNVTFRCDPISEHNRLYWYRQTLGQGPEFLTYFQNEAQLEKSRLLSDRFSAERPKGSFSTLEIQRTEQGDSAMYLCASSSTTGAQVEQYFGPGTRLTVT.

V is TRBV27 and J is TRBJ2-3; D unclear. This CDR3 is 13 amino acids long. Germline V gene lookup returns CDR1 MNHEY and CDR2 SMNVEV (reference sequence). Trimming pared 8 bases from V and 1 base from J, leaving 10 bases between. The CDR3 here is CASGLVGTDTQYF. CDR3 coding DNA: TGTGCCAGCGGCCTCGTTGGCACAGATACGCAGTATTTT.

The V gene is TRBV6-1, the J gene TRBJ2-3; D is possibly TRBD1 (6 bases). The length of the CDR3 is 14 residues. V lost 3 bases and J 1 base, leaving 8 bases between the germline ends. Looked up from germline, CDR1 is MNHNS and CDR2 is SASEGT. This CDR3 is CASSDYRGTDTQYF. CDR3 coding DNA: TGTGCCAGCAGTGATTACAGGGGCACAGATACGCAGTATTTT.

This chain connects TRBV30 to TRBJ1-6; the D is unclear. Germline loops: CDR1 GTSNPN, CDR2 SVGIG (reference sequence). The CDR3 has 14 residues. Trimming stripped 1 base from V and 8 bases from J, with 12 bases between. The CDR3 here is CAWSGPLLDSPLHF. In DNA form, the CDR3 reads TGTGCCTGGAGTGGGCCTTTATTAGATTCACCCCTCCACTTT.

V usage is TRBV4-2 and J usage is TRBJ2-3, with D unclear. Trimming pared 1 base from V and 5 bases from J, leaving 10 bases between. CDR1 and CDR2 from the germline V gene are LGHNA and YNFKEQ. This CDR3 contains 14 residues. The CDR3, as DNA: TGTGCCAGCAGCCAAGTGCTCGATCAAGATACGCAGTATTTT. Encoded protein: CASSQVLDQDTQYF.

The CDR3, as DNA: TGCAGCGCCGGTGGGGGCAACTACGAGCAGTACTTC. The encoded protein is CSAGGGNYEQYF. The V call is TRBV29-1, the J call TRBJ2-7, with TRBD1 as a possible D gene (6 bases). The CDR3 sequence is 12 residues long. V lost 7 bases to trimming and J lost 3 bases, with 13 bases between them. Germline V lookup: CDR1 SQVTM, CDR2 ANQGSEA.

The rearrangement links TRBV6-1 to TRBJ2-7; tentatively, D is TRBD1 (6 bases). Per germline, CDR1 MNHNS and CDR2 SASEGT. CDR3 length equals 14 residues. V was cut by 5 bases and J by 2 bases, with 13 bases left in between. This CDR3 reads CASSKSDRAYEQYF. The CDR3 bases are TGTGCCAGCAGTAAATCGGACAGAGCCTACGAGCAGTACTTC.

Concerning this clone: At one end the junction does not follow the germline gene, possibly because of a read error. This chain links TRBV6-5 with TRBJ1-5; a possible D gene is TRBD1 (5 bases). Germline V lookup: CDR1 MNHEY, CDR2 SVGAGI. CDR3 size: 14 residues. The CDR3 DNA reads TGTGCCAGCAGAGAACCAGGGCGCAAGCAGCCCCAGCATTTT. Encoded protein: CASREPGRKQPQHF.

The CDR3 nucleotides are TGTGCCAGCAGCCCACAGGGCCCCAGCTATGGCTACACCTTC. This sequence encodes CASSPQGPSYGYTF. The chain employs TRBV21-1 and TRBJ1-2; TRBD1, the D gene given by the table, was not confirmed from the DNA. TRBV21-1 is classified as a pseudogene. This CDR3 has 14 amino acids.

This chain links TRBV27 with TRBJ2-6; no clear D gene. From germline, CDR1 is MNHEY and CDR2 SMNVEV (reference sequence). The CDR3 has 16 amino acids. V gave up 6 bases and J gave up 0 bases, with 12 bases separating them. The CDR3 here is CASSQLASSGANVLTF. CDR3 nucleotide sequence: TGTGCCAGCAGCCAATTGGCAAGCTCTGGGGCCAACGTCCTGACTTTC.

The V call is TRBV5-1, the J call TRBJ1-4; D remains ambiguous. The length of the CDR3 is 14 residues. V lost 2 bases and J lost 4, with 9 bases in between. Germline CDR1 SGHRS, CDR2 YFSETQ. DNA for the CDR3: TGCGCCAGCAGCTTTTTAGGGATTAATGAAAAACTGTTTTTT. Its protein product is CASSFLGINEKLFF.

CDR3 in DNA: TGCGCCAGCAGCCAAGAACAGGGGTCACCCCTCCACTTT. This translates into CASSQEQGSPLHF. The chain carries TRBV4-1 and TRBJ1-6, with TRBD1 identical over 7 bases. V shed 0 bases and J 10 bases; nucleotides not matched to a gene: 0. CDR1 MGHRA and CDR2 YSYEKL come from the germline V gene. CDR3 length equals 13 residues.

This clone was detected only a few times. This chain connects TRBV19 to TRBJ1-1, with unresolved D. CDR1 LNHDA and CDR2 SQIVND come from the germline V gene (reference sequence). The length of the CDR3 is 13 residues. The ends were cut back, 1 base at V and 0 bases at J, with 3 bases in the middle. The CDR3 region has the DNA TGTGCCAGTAGTATAGTTATGAACACTGAAGCTTTCTTT. Amino acids: CASSIVMNTEAFF.